This T cell receptor (beta chain) was profiled in a study of blood T cell repertoires in COVID-19. About the research overall: PBMCs, B-cell-depleted T cells, or T cells were the source of the cDNA or gDNA that made up the material.

This clone occurred a few times. Generated by immunoSEQ multiplex PCR, the TCRdb table keeps only in-frame clones and is missing some. Of about 56,000 clones in the sample, 89% were seen once. This TCR came from a woman aged 55-70 years with COVID-19, enrolled during active disease. The sequenced sample consisted of peripheral blood.

The CDR3 DNA follows: TGTGCCAGCAGAGCCGGACAGCTCAATCAGCCCCAGCATTTT. Amino acids: CASRAGQLNQPQHF. V gene TRBV7-8 combines with J gene TRBJ1-5; tentative D call: TRBD1 (6 bases). The germline gives CDR1 SGHVS, CDR2 FQNEAQ. The CDR3 length is 14 residues. V lost 6 bases and J 3 bases, leaving 12 bases between the germline ends.